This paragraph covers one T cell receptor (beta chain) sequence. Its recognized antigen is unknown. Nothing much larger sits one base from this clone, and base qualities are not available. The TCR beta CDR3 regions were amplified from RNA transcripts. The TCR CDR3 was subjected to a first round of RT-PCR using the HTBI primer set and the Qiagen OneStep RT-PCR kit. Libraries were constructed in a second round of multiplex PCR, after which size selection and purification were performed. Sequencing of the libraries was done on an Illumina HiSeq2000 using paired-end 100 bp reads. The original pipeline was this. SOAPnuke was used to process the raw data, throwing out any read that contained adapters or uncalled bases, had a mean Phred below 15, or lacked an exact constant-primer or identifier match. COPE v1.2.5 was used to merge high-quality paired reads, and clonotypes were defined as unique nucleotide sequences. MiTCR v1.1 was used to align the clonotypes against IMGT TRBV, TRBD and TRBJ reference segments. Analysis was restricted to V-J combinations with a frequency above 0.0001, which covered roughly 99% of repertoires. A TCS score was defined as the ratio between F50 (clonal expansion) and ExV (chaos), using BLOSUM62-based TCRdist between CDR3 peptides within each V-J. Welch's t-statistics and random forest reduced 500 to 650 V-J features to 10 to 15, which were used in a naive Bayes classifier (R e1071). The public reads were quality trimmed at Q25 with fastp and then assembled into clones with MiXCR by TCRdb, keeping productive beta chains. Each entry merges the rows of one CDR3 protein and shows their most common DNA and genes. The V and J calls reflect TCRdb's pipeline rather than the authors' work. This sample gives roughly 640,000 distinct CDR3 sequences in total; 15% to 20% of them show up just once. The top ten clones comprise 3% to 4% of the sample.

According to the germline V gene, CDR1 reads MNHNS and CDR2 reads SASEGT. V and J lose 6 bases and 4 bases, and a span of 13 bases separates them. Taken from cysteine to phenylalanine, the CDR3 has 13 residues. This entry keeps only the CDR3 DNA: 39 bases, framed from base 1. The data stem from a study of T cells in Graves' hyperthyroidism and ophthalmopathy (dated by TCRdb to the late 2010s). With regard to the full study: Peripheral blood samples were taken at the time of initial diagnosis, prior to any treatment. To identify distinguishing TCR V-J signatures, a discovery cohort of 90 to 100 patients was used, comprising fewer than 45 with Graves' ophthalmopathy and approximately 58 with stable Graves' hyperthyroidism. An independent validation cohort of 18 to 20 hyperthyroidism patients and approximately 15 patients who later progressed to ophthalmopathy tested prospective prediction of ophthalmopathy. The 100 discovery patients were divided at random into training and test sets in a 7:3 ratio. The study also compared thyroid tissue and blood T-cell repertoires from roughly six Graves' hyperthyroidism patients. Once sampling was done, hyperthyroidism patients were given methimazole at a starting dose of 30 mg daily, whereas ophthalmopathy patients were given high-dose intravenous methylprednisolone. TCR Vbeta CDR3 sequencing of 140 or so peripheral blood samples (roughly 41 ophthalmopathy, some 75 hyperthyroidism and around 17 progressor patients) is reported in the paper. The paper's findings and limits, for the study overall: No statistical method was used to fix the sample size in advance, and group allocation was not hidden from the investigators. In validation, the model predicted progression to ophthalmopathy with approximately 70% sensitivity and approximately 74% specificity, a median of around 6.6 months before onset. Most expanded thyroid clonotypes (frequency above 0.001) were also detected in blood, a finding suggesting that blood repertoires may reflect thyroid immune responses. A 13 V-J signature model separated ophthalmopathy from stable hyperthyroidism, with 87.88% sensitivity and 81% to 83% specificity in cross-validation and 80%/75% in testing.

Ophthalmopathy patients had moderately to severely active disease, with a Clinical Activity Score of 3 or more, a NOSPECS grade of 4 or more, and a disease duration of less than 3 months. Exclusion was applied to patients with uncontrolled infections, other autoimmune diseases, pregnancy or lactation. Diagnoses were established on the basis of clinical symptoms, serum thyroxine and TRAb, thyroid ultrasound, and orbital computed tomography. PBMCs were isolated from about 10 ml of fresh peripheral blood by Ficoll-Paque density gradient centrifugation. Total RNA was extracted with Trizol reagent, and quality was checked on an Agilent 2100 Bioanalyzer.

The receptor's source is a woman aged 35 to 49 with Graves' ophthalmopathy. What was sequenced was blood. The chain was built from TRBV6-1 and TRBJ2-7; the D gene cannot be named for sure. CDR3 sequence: CASRIDLGYEQYF. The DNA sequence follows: TGTGCCAGCAGGATTGACTTGGGGTACGAGCAGTACTTC.